The clone carrying this T cell receptor (beta chain) was recorded many times. The library targeted TCRbeta and was prepared with unique molecular identifiers. In TCRdb, the PCR reads were re-called with MiXCR into one record per CDR3 protein. The profile covers 90,000 to 120,000 distinct CDR3 sequences, with roughly 6.1% appearing a single time and roughly 25% taken by the ten largest. This entry is derived from a study of T-cell reconstitution after alpha-beta-depleted transplantation in children. The germline gives CDR1 SQVTM, CDR2 ANQGSEA. CDR3 length equals 13 residues. V was clipped by 0 bases and J by 3 bases, with 9 bases between them.

The source is a male patient aged 2 to 10 who had a stem cell transplant for acute lymphoblastic leukemia, so the T cells may come from the graft donor. The genes are TRBV29-1 and TRBJ2-7; D is ambiguous. Sample: PBMCs, mostly from graft donor cells, taken 360 days after TCRalphabeta/CD19-depleted stem cell transplant. CDR3 region: CSVEEGFNYEQYF. CDR3 nucleotide sequence: TGCAGCGTTGAAGAAGGCTTTAACTACGAGCAGTACTTC.